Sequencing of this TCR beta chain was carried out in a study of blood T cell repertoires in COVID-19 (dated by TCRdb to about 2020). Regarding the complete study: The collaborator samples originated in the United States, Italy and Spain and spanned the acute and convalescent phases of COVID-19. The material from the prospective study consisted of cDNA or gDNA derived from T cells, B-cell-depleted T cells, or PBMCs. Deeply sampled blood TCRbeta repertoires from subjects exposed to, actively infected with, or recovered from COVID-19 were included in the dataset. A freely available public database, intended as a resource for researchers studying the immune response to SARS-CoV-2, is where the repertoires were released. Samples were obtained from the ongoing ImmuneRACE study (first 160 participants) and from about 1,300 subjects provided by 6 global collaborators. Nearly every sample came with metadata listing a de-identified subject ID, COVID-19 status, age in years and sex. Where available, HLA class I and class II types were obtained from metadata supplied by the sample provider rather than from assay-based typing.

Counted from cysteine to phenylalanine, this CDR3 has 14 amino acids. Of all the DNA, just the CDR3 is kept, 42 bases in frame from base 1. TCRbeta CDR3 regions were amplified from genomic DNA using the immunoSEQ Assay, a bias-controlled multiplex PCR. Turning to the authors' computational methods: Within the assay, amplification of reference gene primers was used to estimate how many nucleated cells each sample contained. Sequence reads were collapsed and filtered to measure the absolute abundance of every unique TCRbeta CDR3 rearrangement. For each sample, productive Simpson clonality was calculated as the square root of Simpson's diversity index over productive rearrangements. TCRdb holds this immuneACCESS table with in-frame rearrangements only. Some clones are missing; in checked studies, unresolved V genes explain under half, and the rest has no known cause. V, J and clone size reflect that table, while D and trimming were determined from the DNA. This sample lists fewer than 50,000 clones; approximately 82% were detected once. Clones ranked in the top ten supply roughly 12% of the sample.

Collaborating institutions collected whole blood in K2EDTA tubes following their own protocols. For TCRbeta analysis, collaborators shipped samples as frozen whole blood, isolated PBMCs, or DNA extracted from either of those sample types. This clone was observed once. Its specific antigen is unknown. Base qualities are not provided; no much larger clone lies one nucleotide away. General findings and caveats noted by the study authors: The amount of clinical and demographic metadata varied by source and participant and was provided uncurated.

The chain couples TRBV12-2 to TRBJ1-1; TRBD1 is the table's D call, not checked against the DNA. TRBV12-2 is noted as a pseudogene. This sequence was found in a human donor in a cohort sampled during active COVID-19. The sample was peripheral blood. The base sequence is TGTGCAAGTCGCTTAGCGCCAGGGGGCACTGAAGCTTTCTTT. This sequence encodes CASRLAPGGTEAFF.